The 17 T cell receptor beta chains presented below share a single source sample, sequenced in a study of human thymus T cells. Profiled with immunoSEQ multiplex PCR; TCRdb holds only in-frame clones, not every one. Of tens of thousands of clones listed, over 85% are singletons. Input material: blood. The receptors come from a boy under two years old with a congenital heart defect but otherwise immunologically healthy.

The genes are TRBV2 and TRBJ2-7, with 15 bases fitting TRBD2. Germline V gene data show CDR1 as SNHLY and CDR2 as FYNNEI. The CDR3 is made up of 16 amino acids. V dropped 6 bases and J dropped 4; count of bases not matched to a gene: 7. This CDR3 is CASSRTGTSGGYEQYF. CDR3 in DNA: TGTGCCAGCAGCCGGACCGGGACTAGCGGGGGGTACGAGCAGTACTTC.

The rearrangement joins TRBV7-9 to TRBJ2-7, with 8 bases aligning to TRBD2. This CDR3 is built from 15 residues. Trimming at V came to 5 bases and at J to 0 bases, leaving 6 bases not matched to a gene. From germline, CDR1 is SEHNR and CDR2 FQNEAQ (reference sequence). Written as DNA, the CDR3 is TGTGCCAGCAGCCGCGGGGGGCCGCGCTCCTACGAGCAGTACTTC. Translation: CASSRGGPRSYEQYF.

This chain connects TRBV28 to TRBJ2-7, with no clear D. This CDR3 comprises 12 residues. Germline V CDR1 and CDR2: MDHEN, SYDVKM. V was shortened by 1 base and J by 4 bases, with 5 bases between the two germline ends. This CDR3 reads CASSLFGYEQYF. The CDR3 DNA reads as TGTGCCAGCAGTTTATTTGGATACGAGCAGTACTTC.

J is TRBJ1-1 and V is TRBV5-5; possible D gene TRBD1, 6 bases. Germline V gene data show CDR1 as SGHKS and CDR2 as YYEKEE (reference sequence). The V end was cut by 0 bases, the J end by 2 bases, with 8 bases between. The CDR3 covers 14 residues. The CDR3 region is CASSLEGGNTEAFF. In DNA form, the CDR3 reads TGTGCCAGCAGCTTGGAAGGGGGAAACACTGAAGCTTTCTTT.

CDR3: CASSWQSTYNEQFF. CDR3 DNA sequence: TGTGCCAGCAGTTGGCAGTCCACCTACAATGAGCAGTTCTTC. The gene calls are TRBV11-3 and TRBJ2-1, with D unresolved. The CDR3 sequence is 14 residues long. Germline CDR1 is SGHNT and CDR2 is YENEEA. Trimming shortened V by 6 bases and J by 2 bases, and 11 bases separated the two germline ends.

The genes are TRBV6-6 and TRBJ2-1; no firm D call. CDR1 is MNHNY, CDR2 SVGAGI, per germline (reference sequence). Deletions cut 0 bases from V and 8 bases from J, with 8 bases between. The CDR3 is 13 amino acids. CDR3 sequence (DNA): TGTGCCAGCAGTTACTCGGGTACCGATGAGCAGTTCTTC. It yields the protein CASSYSGTDEQFF.

The chain is built from TRBV19 and TRBJ2-1; 9 nucleotides match TRBD2. Germline V CDR1 and CDR2: LNHDA, SQIVND (reference sequence). This CDR3 is built from 16 residues. J gave up 0 bases and V 5 bases, and 5 bases lay outside the gene matches. Written as DNA, the CDR3 is TGTGCCAGTAGTGGGCTAGCGGGACTCTCCTACAATGAGCAGTTCTTC. Its protein is CASSGLAGLSYNEQFF.

V and J are TRBV28 and TRBJ1-5; TRBD1 matches 8 bases. This CDR3 comprises 14 residues. J was trimmed by 6 bases and V by 4 bases; bases with no gene match: 5. Germline V gene lookup returns CDR1 MDHEN and CDR2 SYDVKM. CDR3 in DNA: TGTGCCAGCAGTTCCACAGGGGGTGGTCAGCCCCAGCATTTT. Amino acid sequence: CASSSTGGGQPQHF.

The V gene is TRBV5-5, the J gene TRBJ2-2, with D unclear. Germline lookup yields CDR1 SGHKS and CDR2 YYEKEE (reference sequence). Trimming cost V 1 base and J 5 bases, with 9 bases left between them. The CDR3 loop spans 14 amino acids. CDR3 region: CASSLNKGTGELFF. In nucleotides, the CDR3 is TGTGCCAGCAGCTTGAATAAGGGAACCGGGGAGCTGTTTTTT.

This rearrangement joins TRBV19 to TRBJ1-2; D might be TRBD1 (5 bases). The CDR3 is 15 residues long. CDR1 and CDR2 from the germline V gene are LNHDA and SQIVND (reference sequence). The V end was cut by 1 base, the J end by 8 bases, with 17 bases between. The CDR3 nucleotides are TGTGCCAGTAGTATAGGCCGGGACGGATCTATGGGCTACACCTTC. Translated, it gives CASSIGRDGSMGYTF.

V usage is TRBV5-6 and J usage is TRBJ1-1; 9 bases are a match to TRBD1. The CDR3 contains 15 residues. Trimming cost V 3 bases and J 0 bases; bases outside gene matches: 3. Germline V gene data show CDR1 as SGHDT and CDR2 as YYEEEE. The CDR3 here is CASSSGQGLNTEAFF. The CDR3 region has the DNA TGTGCCAGCAGCTCGGGACAGGGTTTGAACACTGAAGCTTTCTTT.

This clone is a singleton in its sample. The CDR3 DNA follows: TGTGCCAGCAGTTTTCATCAGGGAGGCAAGGGCTCTGGAAACACCATATATTTT. It codes for CASSFHQGGKGSGNTIYF. V and J are TRBV27 and TRBJ1-3, with a possible D match to TRBD1 (5 bases). Deletions cut 3 bases from V and 0 bases from J, with 18 bases between. CDR3 length: 18 residues. Per germline, CDR1 MNHEY and CDR2 SMNVEV (reference sequence).

This clone was seen once. One end of the junction varies from germline; a read error may be responsible. The chain employs TRBV10-3 and TRBJ2-3; possible D gene TRBD2, 6 bases. CDR1 is ENHRY and CDR2 is SYGVKD in the germline V gene. CDR3 length equals 15 residues. CDR3 sequence: CAISEGRGRSDRQYF. CDR3 coding DNA: TGTGCCATCAGTGAGGGGCGGGGACGTTCAGATAGGCAGTATTTT.

CDR3 DNA sequence: TGTGCCAGCAGCTTAGTGGGGAAAGGAAGCTCTGGAAACACCATATATTTT. Translating gives CASSLVGKGSSGNTIYF. The V call is TRBV7-2, the J call TRBJ1-3; the D is unclear. From germline, CDR1 is SGHTA and CDR2 FQGNSA. Trimming cost V 1 base and J 0 bases, with 13 bases left between them. This CDR3 region has 17 residues.

The chain couples TRBV14 to TRBJ1-1; TRBD1 agrees at 7 bases. Germline V gives CDR1 SGHDN, CDR2 FVKESK. There are 18 residues in the CDR3. This chain's CDR3 is CPPGGFQRRTGLNTEAFF. The CDR3 DNA sequence: TGTCCCCCAGGAGGGTTCCAAAGGCGGACAGGCTTGAACACTGAAGCTTTCTTT.

CDR3 nucleotide sequence: TGTGCCAGCAGCTCAGCCTACGAGCAGTACTTC. Its protein is CASSSAYEQYF. The rearrangement uses TRBV5-5 and TRBJ2-7; D uncertain. The V gene lost 3 bases and the J gene lost 2 bases, with 3 bases spanning the gap. The CDR3 extends over 11 amino acids. Germline V lookup: CDR1 SGHKS, CDR2 YYEKEE (reference sequence). Based on the CDR3 plus reference TRBV5-5 and TRBJ2-7, the full variable domain is DAGVTQSPTHLIKTRGQQVTLRCSPISGHKSVSWYQQVLGQGPQFIFQYYEKEERGRGNFPDRFSARQFPNYSSELNVNALLLGDSALYLCASSSAYEQYFGPGTRLTVT.

This chain joins TRBV11-3 and TRBJ2-7; possibly TRBD1 for D (6 bases). Germline lookup yields CDR1 SGHNT and CDR2 YENEEA. This CDR3 region has 14 residues. V lost 7 bases and J lost 0, with 13 bases in between. The CDR3 DNA is TGTGCCAGCACCGTAGGACAGAGCTCCTACGAGCAGTACTTC. Amino acid sequence: CASTVGQSSYEQYF.